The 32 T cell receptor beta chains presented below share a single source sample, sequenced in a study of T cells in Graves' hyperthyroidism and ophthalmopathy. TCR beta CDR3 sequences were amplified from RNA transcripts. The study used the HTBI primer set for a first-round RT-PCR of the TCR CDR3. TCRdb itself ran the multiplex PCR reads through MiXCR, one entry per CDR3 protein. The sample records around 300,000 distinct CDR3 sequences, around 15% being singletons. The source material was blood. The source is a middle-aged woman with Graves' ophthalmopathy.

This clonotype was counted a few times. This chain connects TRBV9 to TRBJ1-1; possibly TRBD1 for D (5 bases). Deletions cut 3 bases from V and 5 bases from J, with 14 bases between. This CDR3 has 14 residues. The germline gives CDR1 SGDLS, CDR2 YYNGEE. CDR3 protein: CASSAAGGLTEAFF. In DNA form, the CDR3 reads TGTGCCAGCAGCGCAGCGGGGGGACTTACTGAAGCTTTCTTT.

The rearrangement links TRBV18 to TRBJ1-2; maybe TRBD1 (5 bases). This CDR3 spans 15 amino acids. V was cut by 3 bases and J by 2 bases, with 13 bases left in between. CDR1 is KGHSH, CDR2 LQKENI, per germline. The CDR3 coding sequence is TGTGCCAGCTCACCCTCAAGACAGCTCAACTATGGCTACACCTTC. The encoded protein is CASSPSRQLNYGYTF.

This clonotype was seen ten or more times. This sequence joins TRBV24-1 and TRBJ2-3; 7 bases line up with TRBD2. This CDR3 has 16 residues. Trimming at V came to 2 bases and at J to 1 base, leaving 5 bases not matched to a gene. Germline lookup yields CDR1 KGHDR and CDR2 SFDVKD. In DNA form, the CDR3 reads TGTGCCACCAGTGATTATGCGGGAGTGGGCACAGATACGCAGTATTTT. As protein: CATSDYAGVGTDTQYF.

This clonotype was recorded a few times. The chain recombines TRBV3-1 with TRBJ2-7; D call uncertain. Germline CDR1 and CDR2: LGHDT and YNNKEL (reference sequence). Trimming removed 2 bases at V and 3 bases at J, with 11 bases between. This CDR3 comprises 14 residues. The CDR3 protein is CASSQHNSNYEQYF. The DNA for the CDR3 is TGTGCCAGCAGCCAACACAACTCAAACTACGAGCAGTACTTC.

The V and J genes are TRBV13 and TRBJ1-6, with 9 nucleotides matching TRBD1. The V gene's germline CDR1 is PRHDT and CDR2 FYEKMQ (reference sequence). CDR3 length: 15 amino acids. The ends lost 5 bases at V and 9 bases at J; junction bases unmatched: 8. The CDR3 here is CASSGGTGSSSPLHF. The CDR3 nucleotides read TGTGCCAGCAGCGGTGGGACAGGGTCCTCTTCACCCCTCCACTTT. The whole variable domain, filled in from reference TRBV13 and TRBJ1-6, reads AAGVIQSPRHLIKEKRETATLKCYPIPRHDTVYWYQQGPGQDPQFLISFYEKMQSDKGSIPDRFSAQQFSDYHSELNMSSLELGDSALYFCASSGGTGSSSPLHFGNGTRLTVT.

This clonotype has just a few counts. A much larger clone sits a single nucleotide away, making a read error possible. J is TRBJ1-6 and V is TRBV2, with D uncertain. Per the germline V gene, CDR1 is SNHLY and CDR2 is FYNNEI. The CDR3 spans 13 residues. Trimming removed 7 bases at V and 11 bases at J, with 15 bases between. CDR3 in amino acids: CASIQVQSPPLHF. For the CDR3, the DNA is TGTGCCAGCATTCAGGTCCAAAGTCCACCCCTCCACTTT.

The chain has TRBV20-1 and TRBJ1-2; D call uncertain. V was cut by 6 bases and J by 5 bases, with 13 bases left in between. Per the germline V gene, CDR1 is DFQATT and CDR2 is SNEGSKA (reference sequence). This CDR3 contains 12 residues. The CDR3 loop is CSATSLGYGYTF. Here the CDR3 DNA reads TGCAGTGCCACCTCCTTGGGTTATGGCTACACCTTC.

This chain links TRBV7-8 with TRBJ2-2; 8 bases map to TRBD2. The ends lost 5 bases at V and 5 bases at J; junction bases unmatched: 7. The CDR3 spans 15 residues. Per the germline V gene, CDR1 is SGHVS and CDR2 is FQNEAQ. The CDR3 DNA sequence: TGTGCCAGCAGCCCCCTCGGGGGGGGGACCGGGGAGCTGTTTTTT. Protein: CASSPLGGGTGELFF.

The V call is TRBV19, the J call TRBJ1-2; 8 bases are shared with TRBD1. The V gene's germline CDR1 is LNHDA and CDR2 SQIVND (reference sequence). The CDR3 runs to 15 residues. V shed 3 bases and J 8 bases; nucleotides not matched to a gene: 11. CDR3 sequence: CASSIHPDRGGGYTF. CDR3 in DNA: TGTGCCAGTAGTATCCACCCCGACAGGGGTGGCGGCTACACCTTC.

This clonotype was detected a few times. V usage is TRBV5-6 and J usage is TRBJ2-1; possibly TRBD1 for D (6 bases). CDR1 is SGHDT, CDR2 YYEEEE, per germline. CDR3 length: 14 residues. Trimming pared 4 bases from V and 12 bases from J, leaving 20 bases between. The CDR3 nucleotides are TGTGCCAGCAGCCCTGGGGGCGTCAGTTTTGTGCAGTTCTTC. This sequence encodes CASSPGGVSFVQFF. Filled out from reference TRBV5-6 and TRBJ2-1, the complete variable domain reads DAGVTQSPTHLIKTRGQQVTLRCSPKSGHDTVSWYQQALGQGPQFIFQYYEEEERQRGNFPDRFSGHQFPNYSSELNVNALLLGDSALYLCASSPGGVSFVQFFGPGTRLTVL.

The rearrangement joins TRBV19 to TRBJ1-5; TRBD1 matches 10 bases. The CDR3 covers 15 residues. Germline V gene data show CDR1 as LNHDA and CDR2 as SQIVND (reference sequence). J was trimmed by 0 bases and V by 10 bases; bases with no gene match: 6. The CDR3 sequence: CATNRDRGSNQPQHF. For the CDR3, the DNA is TGTGCCACAAATCGGGACAGGGGTAGCAATCAGCCCCAGCATTTT.

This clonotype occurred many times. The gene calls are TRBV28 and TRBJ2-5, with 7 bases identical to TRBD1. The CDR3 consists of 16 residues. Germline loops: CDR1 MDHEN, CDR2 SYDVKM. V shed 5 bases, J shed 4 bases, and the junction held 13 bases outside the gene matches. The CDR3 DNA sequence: TGTGCCAGCAGTAGCCTAGACAGGGTAGAAGGAGAGACCCAGTACTTC. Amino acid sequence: CASSSLDRVEGETQYF.

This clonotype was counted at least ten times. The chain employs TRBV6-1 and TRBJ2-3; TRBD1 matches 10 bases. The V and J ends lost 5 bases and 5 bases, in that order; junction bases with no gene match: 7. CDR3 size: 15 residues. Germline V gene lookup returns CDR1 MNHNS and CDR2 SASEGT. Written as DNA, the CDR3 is TGTGCCAGCAGTTGGGGGACAGGGGCCGGAGATACGCAGTATTTT. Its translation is CASSWGTGAGDTQYF.

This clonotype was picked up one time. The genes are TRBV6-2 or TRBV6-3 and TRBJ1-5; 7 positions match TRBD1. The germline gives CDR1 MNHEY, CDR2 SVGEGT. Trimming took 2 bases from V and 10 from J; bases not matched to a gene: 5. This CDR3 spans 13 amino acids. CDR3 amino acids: CASSYRGLGPQHF. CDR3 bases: TGTGCCAGCAGTTACAGGGGGCTGGGTCCCCAGCATTTT.

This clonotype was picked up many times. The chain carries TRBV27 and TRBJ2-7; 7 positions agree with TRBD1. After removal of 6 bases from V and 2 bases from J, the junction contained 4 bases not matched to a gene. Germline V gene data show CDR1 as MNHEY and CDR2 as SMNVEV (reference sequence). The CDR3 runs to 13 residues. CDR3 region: CASSHTGAYEQYF. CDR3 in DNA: TGTGCCAGCAGCCACACAGGGGCCTACGAGCAGTACTTC.

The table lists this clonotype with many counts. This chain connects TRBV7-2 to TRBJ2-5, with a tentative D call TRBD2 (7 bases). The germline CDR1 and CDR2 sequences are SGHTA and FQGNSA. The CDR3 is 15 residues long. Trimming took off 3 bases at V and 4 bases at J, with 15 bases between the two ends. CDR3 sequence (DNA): TGTGCCAGCAGCTTCGGACTGAGGGGGGGAGAGACCCAGTACTTC. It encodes CASSFGLRGGETQYF.

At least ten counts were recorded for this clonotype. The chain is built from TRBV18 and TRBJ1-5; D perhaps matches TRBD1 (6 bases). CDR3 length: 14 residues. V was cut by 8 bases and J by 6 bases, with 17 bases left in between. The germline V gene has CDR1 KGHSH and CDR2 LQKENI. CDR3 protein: CASAGGRSSQPQHF. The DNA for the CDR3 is TGTGCCAGCGCGGGGGGCAGGTCAAGTCAGCCCCAGCATTTT.

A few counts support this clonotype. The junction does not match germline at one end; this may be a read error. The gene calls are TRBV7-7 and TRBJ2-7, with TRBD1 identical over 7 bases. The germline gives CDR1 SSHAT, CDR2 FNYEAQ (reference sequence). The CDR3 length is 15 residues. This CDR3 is CASSLGTAKSYEQYF. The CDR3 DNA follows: TGTGCTAGCAGCTTAGGGACAGCAAAATCCTACGAGCAGTACTTC.

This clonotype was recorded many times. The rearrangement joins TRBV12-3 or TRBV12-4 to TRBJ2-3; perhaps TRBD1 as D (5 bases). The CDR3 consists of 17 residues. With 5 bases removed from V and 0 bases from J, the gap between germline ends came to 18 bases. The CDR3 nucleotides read TGTGCCAGCAGTCTCCAACCCCAGGGTTTCAGCACAGATACGCAGTATTTT. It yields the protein CASSLQPQGFSTDTQYF.

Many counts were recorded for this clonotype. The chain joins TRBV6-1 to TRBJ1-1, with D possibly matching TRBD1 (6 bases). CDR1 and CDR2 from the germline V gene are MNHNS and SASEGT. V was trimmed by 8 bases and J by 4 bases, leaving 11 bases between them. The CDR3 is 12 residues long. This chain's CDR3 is CASGRGITEAFF. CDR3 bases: TGTGCCAGCGGGAGGGGGATCACTGAAGCTTTCTTT.

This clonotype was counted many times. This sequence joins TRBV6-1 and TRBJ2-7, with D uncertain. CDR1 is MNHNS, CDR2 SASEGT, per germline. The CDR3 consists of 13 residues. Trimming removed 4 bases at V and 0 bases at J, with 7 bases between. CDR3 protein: CASSASYSYEQYF. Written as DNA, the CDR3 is TGTGCCAGCAGTGCGTCGTACTCCTACGAGCAGTACTTC.

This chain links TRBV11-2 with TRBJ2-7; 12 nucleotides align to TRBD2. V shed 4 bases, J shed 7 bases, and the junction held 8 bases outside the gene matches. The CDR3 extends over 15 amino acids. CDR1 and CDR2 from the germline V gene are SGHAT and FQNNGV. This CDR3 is CASSYDLAGGREQYF. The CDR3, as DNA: TGTGCCAGCAGCTACGACCTAGCGGGGGGGCGGGAGCAGTACTTC. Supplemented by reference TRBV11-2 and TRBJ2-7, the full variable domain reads EAGVAQSPRYKIIEKRQSVAFWCNPISGHATLYWYQQILGQGPKLLIQFQNNGVVDDSQLPKDRFSAERLKGVDSTLKIQPAKLEDSAVYLCASSYDLAGGREQYFGPGTRLTVT.

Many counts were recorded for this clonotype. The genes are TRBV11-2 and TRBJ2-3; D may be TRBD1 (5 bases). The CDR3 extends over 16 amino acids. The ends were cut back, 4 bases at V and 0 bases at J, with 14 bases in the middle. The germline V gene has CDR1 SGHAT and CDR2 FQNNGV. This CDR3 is CASSSLKGASTDTQYF. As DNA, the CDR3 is TGTGCCAGCAGCTCCCTTAAAGGGGCTAGCACAGATACGCAGTATTTT. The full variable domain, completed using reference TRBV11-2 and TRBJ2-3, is EAGVAQSPRYKIIEKRQSVAFWCNPISGHATLYWYQQILGQGPKLLIQFQNNGVVDDSQLPKDRFSAERLKGVDSTLKIQPAKLEDSAVYLCASSSLKGASTDTQYFGPGTRLTVL.

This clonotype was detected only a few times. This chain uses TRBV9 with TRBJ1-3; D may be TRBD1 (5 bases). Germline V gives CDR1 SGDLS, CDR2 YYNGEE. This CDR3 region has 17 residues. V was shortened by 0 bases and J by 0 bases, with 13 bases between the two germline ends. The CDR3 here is CASSVAGGIRSGNTIYF. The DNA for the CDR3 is TGTGCCAGCAGCGTAGCTGGGGGGATCCGCTCTGGAAACACCATATATTTT.

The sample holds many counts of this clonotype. The CDR3 coding sequence is TGTGCCAGCAGGCAACAGGGAGGGGGCCTGAACACTGAAGCTTTCTTT. It codes for CASRQQGGGLNTEAFF. This sequence joins TRBV2 and TRBJ1-1; TRBD1 matches 7 bases. The germline V gene encodes CDR1 SNHLY and CDR2 FYNNEI. The ends lost 6 bases at V and 0 bases at J; junction bases unmatched: 10. The CDR3 is 16 amino acids.

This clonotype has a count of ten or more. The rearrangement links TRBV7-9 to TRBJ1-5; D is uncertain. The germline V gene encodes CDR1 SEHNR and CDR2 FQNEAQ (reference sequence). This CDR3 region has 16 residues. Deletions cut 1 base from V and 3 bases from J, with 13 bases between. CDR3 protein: CASSLGVPQHNQPQHF. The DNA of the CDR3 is TGTGCCAGCAGCTTAGGGGTCCCACAGCACAATCAGCCCCAGCATTTT.

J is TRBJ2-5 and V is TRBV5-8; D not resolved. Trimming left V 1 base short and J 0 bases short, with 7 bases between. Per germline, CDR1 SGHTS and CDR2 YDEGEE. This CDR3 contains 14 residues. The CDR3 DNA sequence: TGTGCCAGCAGCTTGAGTAGATACCAAGAGACCCAGTACTTC. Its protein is CASSLSRYQETQYF. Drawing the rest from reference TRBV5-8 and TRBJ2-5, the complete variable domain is EAGVTQSPTHLIKTRGQQATLRCSPISGHTSVYWYQQALGLGLQFLLWYDEGEERNRGNFPPRFSGRQFPNYSSELNVNALELEDSALYLCASSLSRYQETQYFGPGTRLLVL.

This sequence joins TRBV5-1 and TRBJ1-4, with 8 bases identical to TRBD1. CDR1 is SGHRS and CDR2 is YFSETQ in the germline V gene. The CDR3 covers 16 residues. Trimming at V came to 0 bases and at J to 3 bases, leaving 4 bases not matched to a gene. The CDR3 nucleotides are TGCGCCAGCAGCTTGGGGGACAGGCCGTCTAATGAAAAACTGTTTTTT. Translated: CASSLGDRPSNEKLFF.

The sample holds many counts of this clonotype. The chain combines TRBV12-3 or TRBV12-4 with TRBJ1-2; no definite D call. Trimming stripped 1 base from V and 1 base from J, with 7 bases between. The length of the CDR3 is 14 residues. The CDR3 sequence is CASSLDMGNYGYTF. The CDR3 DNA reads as TGTGCCAGCAGTTTAGATATGGGTAACTATGGCTACACCTTC.

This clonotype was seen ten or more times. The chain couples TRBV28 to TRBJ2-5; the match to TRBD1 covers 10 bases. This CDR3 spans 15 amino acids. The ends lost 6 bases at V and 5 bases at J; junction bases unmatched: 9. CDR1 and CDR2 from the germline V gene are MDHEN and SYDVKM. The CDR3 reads CASRLPGQGSETQYF. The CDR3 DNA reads TGTGCCAGCAGACTACCGGGACAGGGGTCTGAGACCCAGTACTTC.

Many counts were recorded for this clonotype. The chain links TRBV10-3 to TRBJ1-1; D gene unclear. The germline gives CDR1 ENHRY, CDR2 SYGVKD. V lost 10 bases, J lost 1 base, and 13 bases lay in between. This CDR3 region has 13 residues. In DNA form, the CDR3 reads TGTGCCAGCCAGAGGCAAGGGAACACTGAAGCTTTCTTT. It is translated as CASQRQGNTEAFF.

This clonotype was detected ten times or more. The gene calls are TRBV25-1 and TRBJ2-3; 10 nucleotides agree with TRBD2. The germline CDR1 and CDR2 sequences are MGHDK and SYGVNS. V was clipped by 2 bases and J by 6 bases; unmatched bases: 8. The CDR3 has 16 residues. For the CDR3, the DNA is TGTGCCAGCAGTGAAAGCCTTACTAGCGGGGTTGATACGCAGTATTTT. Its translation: CASSESLTSGVDTQYF. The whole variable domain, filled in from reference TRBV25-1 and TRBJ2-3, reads EADIYQTPRYLVIGTGKKITLECSQTMGHDKMYWYQQDPGMELHLIHYSYGVNSTEKGDLSSESTVSRIRTEHFPLTLESARPSHTSQYLCASSESLTSGVDTQYFGPGTRLTVL.